The 10 T cell receptor beta chains listed next were all sequenced from one sample in a study of shared clonotypes between healthy human individuals. Using immunoSEQ multiplex PCR, the repertoire was profiled, and TCRdb retains in-frame clones only, with some absent. The sample lists roughly 500,000 clones, 70% to 80% occurring once. The sequencing input was PBMCs. Every receptor here comes from a woman in her thirties or forties in good health. Some clones in this sample may be carry-over from other donors' samples.

The chain joins TRBV15 to TRBJ1-2; no firm D call. V was cut by 0 bases and J by 7 bases, with 21 bases left in between. The CDR3 runs 17 residues. The germline V gene encodes CDR1 LNHNV and CDR2 YYDKDF (reference sequence). The CDR3 region is CATSRDPTAGQTAGYTF. The CDR3 DNA reads as TGTGCCACCAGCAGAGATCCCACAGCTGGGCAAACGGCTGGCTACACCTTC.

This rearrangement joins TRBV29-1 to TRBJ2-7; 9 bases are shared with TRBD1. CDR1 and CDR2 (germline): SQVTM, ANQGSEA. V lost 5 bases and J lost 1; bases outside the gene matches: 6. The CDR3 contains 14 residues. The CDR3 reads CSVWGQGRSYEQYF. In DNA form, the CDR3 reads TGCAGCGTTTGGGGACAGGGTCGGTCCTACGAGCAGTACTTC.

The chain uses TRBV5-1 and TRBJ2-5; D assignment may be TRBD1 or TRBD2 (6 bases each). This CDR3 has 13 residues. V was shortened by 4 bases and J by 5 bases, with 12 bases between the two germline ends. Looked up from germline, CDR1 is SGHRS and CDR2 is YFSETQ. CDR3: CASSEGDSETQYF. In DNA form, the CDR3 reads TGCGCCAGCAGCGAGGGGGACTCGGAGACCCAGTACTTC.

This clone was detected once. V and J are TRBV6-6 and TRBJ2-1; TRBD2 is a possible D gene (5 bases). V was shortened by 7 bases and J by 6 bases, with 16 bases between the two germline ends. Germline V gene lookup returns CDR1 MNHNY and CDR2 SVGAGI (reference sequence). The CDR3 covers 14 residues. The CDR3 coding sequence is TGTGCCAGCAAGGCGCCAAGCGGCCCCAATGAGCAGTTCTTC. It specifies CASKAPSGPNEQFF.

The rearrangement uses TRBV10-3 and TRBJ1-2; D perhaps matches TRBD1 (5 bases). With 7 bases removed from V and 3 bases from J, the gap between germline ends came to 12 bases. The CDR3 has 13 amino acids. The germline V gene has CDR1 ENHRY and CDR2 SYGVKD. CDR3 sequence: CAITGHFDYGYTF. CDR3 DNA: TGTGCCATCACCGGACATTTTGACTATGGCTACACCTTC.

The CDR3 loop is CASNPGRAGPETQYF. In DNA, the CDR3 is TGTGCCAGCAACCCGGGAAGAGCGGGACCAGAGACCCAGTACTTC. The rearrangement uses TRBV7-9 and TRBJ2-5, with 7 bases that match TRBD2. With V trimmed by 7 bases and J by 4 bases, 12 bases remained unmatched. The CDR3 loop spans 15 amino acids. Per the germline V gene, CDR1 is SEHNR and CDR2 is FQNEAQ (reference sequence).

The V call is TRBV7-3, the J call TRBJ2-1; no reliable D call. This CDR3 spans 18 amino acids. The V gene lost 1 base and the J gene lost 8 bases, with 24 bases spanning the gap. Germline CDR1 is SGHTA and CDR2 is FQGTGA. CDR3 loop: CASSLIPGPSPDPYEQFF. The CDR3 bases are TGTGCCAGCAGCTTAATACCCGGACCCTCGCCGGATCCATATGAGCAGTTCTTC.

The rearrangement links TRBV6-6 to TRBJ2-5, with a possible D match to TRBD1 (5 bases). The CDR3 runs to 12 residues. V dropped 5 bases and J dropped 2 bases, with 6 bases sitting between them. Germline CDR1 is MNHNY and CDR2 is SVGAGI (reference sequence). CDR3 sequence reads: CASSPGQETQYF. The CDR3 DNA reads TGTGCCAGCAGTCCAGGGCAAGAGACCCAGTACTTC.

The chain has TRBV2 and TRBJ2-7; tentatively, D is TRBD1 or TRBD2 (5 bases each). CDR3 length: 13 residues. Deletions cut 3 bases from V and 6 bases from J, with 12 bases between. Per the germline V gene, CDR1 is SNHLY and CDR2 is FYNNEI. This CDR3 reads CASSDRGDSEQYF. The CDR3 DNA reads TGTGCCAGCAGTGATAGGGGAGACAGCGAGCAGTACTTC.

V is TRBV7-3 and J is TRBJ2-6; the D gene is possibly TRBD1 (5 bases). Trimming took off 2 bases at V and 2 bases at J, with 7 bases between the two ends. Germline values: CDR1 SGHTA, CDR2 FQGTGA. The CDR3 runs to 15 residues. Here the CDR3 reads CASSLSRAGANVLTF. The CDR3 DNA reads TGTGCCAGCAGCTTATCCAGGGCTGGGGCCAACGTCCTGACTTTC.